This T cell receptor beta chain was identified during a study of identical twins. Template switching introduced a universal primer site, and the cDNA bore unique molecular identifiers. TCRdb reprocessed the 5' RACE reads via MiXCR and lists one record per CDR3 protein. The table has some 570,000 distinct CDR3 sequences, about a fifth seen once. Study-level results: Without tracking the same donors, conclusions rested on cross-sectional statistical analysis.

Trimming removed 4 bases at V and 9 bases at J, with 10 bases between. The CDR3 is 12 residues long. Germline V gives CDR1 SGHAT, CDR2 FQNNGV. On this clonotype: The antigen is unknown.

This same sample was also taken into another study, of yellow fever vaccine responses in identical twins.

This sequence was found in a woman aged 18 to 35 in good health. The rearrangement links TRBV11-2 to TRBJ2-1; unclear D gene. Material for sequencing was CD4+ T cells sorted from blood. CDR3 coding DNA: TGTGCCAGCAGCTCCCCTTACGGTGAGCAGTTCTTC. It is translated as CASSSPYGEQFF.